The clone carrying this T cell receptor (beta chain) rates as medium-sized. The data are from a study of molecular identifiers for immune sequencing clone quantification. Preparation methods for the bulk TCR libraries were those previously described, with listed TCR primers. TCRdb re-called the PCR reads with MiXCR, one entry per CDR3 protein. The sample holds over 8,000 distinct CDR3 sequences, around 17% seen once. This CDR3 spans 18 amino acids. Germline CDR1 is LGHDT and CDR2 is YNNKEL (reference sequence). The V segment lost 3 bases and the J segment 4 bases; nucleotides outside the gene matches: 10.

This chain links TRBV3-1 with TRBJ2-5; 14 bases map to TRBD2. This receptor was identified in a human donor in good health. Some libraries in this study had Jurkat cell RNA spiked in. The sequenced sample consisted of naive CD8+ T cells from blood, with Jurkat cell RNA spiked in. The subset was: FACS-sorted CD8+CD4-CCR7+CD45RA+ naive T cells. CDR3 sequence reads: CASSHLAGTSGRGETQYF. CDR3 nucleotide sequence: TGTGCCAGCAGCCACCTGGCCGGGACTAGCGGGAGAGGAGAGACCCAGTACTTC.